One and the same sample provided the 10 T cell receptor beta chains below, sequenced in a study of memory CD4+ T cells and cytomegalovirus serostatus. Using immunoSEQ multiplex PCR, the repertoire was profiled, and TCRdb retains in-frame clones only, with some absent. Of tens of thousands of clones listed, 80% to 85% are singletons. Single viable CD3+CD4+CD8-CD45RO+ cells were sorted as the memory CD4+ T cells. The sample taken for sequencing was memory CD4+ T cells from blood. All receptors derive from an adult in good health and CMV-seronegative.

This chain joins TRBV6-1 and TRBJ1-1; D is undetermined. The CDR3 is 12 residues long. V was clipped by 2 bases and J by 6 bases, with 7 bases between them. Germline V gene lookup returns CDR1 MNHNS and CDR2 SASEGT. The CDR3 region is CASSENRAEAFF. CDR3 nucleotides: TGTGCCAGCAGTGAAAACCGGGCTGAAGCTTTCTTT.

This chain connects TRBV5-1 to TRBJ2-7, with D hard to call. This CDR3 is 12 amino acids long. V lost 5 bases and J 3 bases, leaving 9 bases between the germline ends. Germline V lookup: CDR1 SGHRS, CDR2 YFSETQ. CDR3 region: CASSTDFYEQYF. CDR3 DNA: TGCGCCAGCAGTACGGATTTCTACGAGCAGTACTTC.

This sequence joins TRBV18 and TRBJ1-3, with 8 bases matching TRBD1. Per the germline V gene, CDR1 is KGHSH and CDR2 is LQKENI. Trimming took 5 bases from V and 0 from J; bases not matched to a gene: 9. The CDR3 loop spans 17 amino acids. The CDR3 protein is CASSTPGTGLSGNTIYF. CDR3 coding DNA: TGTGCCAGCTCAACTCCCGGGACAGGACTCTCTGGAAACACCATATATTTT.

The V call is TRBV6-1, the J call TRBJ2-7; D may be TRBD1 (5 bases). The CDR3 spans 12 residues. Germline-derived CDR1 and CDR2 are MNHNS and SASEGT. V gave up 3 bases and J gave up 3 bases, with 6 bases separating them. The CDR3 sequence: CASSDQGYEQYF. CDR3 sequence (DNA): TGTGCCAGCAGTGACCAGGGCTACGAGCAGTACTTC.

This clone was observed a handful of times. CDR3 in amino acids: CASSPSGQGVSARHGYTF. Written as DNA, the CDR3 is TGTGCCAGCTCACCATCGGGACAGGGAGTTTCGGCTCGTCATGGCTACACCTTC. The chain combines TRBV18 with TRBJ1-2; 9 nucleotides align to TRBD1. Germline V gene lookup returns CDR1 KGHSH and CDR2 LQKENI. This CDR3 spans 18 amino acids. After removal of 2 bases from V and 6 bases from J, the junction contained 16 bases not matched to a gene.

The CDR3 nucleotides are TGTGCCAGCAGTGAAGCAGGGCCCTACGAGCAGTACTTC. It yields the protein CASSEAGPYEQYF. The V call is TRBV2, the J call TRBJ2-7; D unresolved. The germline CDR1 and CDR2 sequences are SNHLY and FYNNEI. The CDR3 runs to 13 residues. The germline V and J ends were trimmed by 0 bases and 2 bases, with 5 bases remaining between them.

This rearrangement joins TRBV4-1 to TRBJ2-5; the match to TRBD2 covers 11 bases. Germline V gene sequence: CDR1 MGHRA, CDR2 YSYEKL. This CDR3 is 19 amino acids long. The V segment lost 3 bases and the J segment 0 bases; nucleotides outside the gene matches: 12. CDR3 nucleotides: TGCGCCAGCAGCCATCGGGATAGCGGGAGGGCACGGTACCAAGAGACCCAGTACTTC. Protein: CASSHRDSGRARYQETQYF.

V usage is TRBV7-9 and J usage is TRBJ2-5; the match to TRBD1 covers 10 bases. Germline loops: CDR1 SEHNR, CDR2 FQNEAQ (reference sequence). The CDR3 is 15 residues long. Trimming cost V 4 bases and J 4 bases; bases outside gene matches: 6. CDR3 in DNA: TGTGCCAGCAGCTACGGACAGGGGGATAGAGAGACCCAGTACTTC. Residues: CASSYGQGDRETQYF.

The rearrangement joins TRBV6-5 to TRBJ2-7, with 13 bases that match TRBD2. The germline V gene has CDR1 MNHEY and CDR2 SVGAGI. J lost 2 bases, V lost 6 bases, and 4 bases had no gene match. The CDR3 has 15 residues. The CDR3 bases are TGTGCCAGCAGCCTACTAGCGGGAGGGCCCTACGAGCAGTACTTC. Translation gives CASSLLAGGPYEQYF.

This sequence joins TRBV6-5 and TRBJ2-7; no clear D gene. Germline CDR1 is MNHEY and CDR2 is SVGAGI. V shed 7 bases and J shed 4 bases, with 8 bases lying between them. There are 11 residues in the CDR3. DNA of the CDR3: TGTGCCAGCACCCGAGGATACGAGCAGTACTTC. The encoded protein is CASTRGYEQYF.